The present entry profiles one T cell receptor beta chain with its context. This CDR3 contains 15 residues. Trimming took 4 bases from V and 6 from J; bases not matched to a gene: 10. Per the germline V gene, CDR1 is LNHDA and CDR2 is SQIVND (reference sequence). As processed by the authors: Reference gene primer amplification yielded estimated nucleated cell counts. Generated by immunoSEQ multiplex PCR, the TCRdb table keeps only in-frame clones and is missing some. V and J calls plus clone size are reproduced from that table; the DNA served to infer D and trimming. Found here are roughly 410,000 clones, approximately 87% of them singletons; the top ten hold about 2.3%. Those enrolled in Seattle joined during active infection and were followed longitudinally afterward. The sample belongs to a study of blood T cell repertoires in COVID-19. As for the study in general: Specimens from acute and convalescent COVID-19 originated in the United States, Italy and Spain.

The clonotype comes from a woman in her sixties or seventies with COVID-19, enrolled during active disease. The rearrangement links TRBV19 to TRBJ1-1; 8 positions match TRBD1. Specimen: peripheral blood. CDR3 sequence: CASSNPGQGGSEAFF. The CDR3 nucleotides read TGTGCCAGTAGTAACCCCGGACAGGGCGGGTCTGAAGCTTTCTTT.